One and the same sample provided the 19 T cell receptor beta chains below, sequenced in a study of shared clonotypes between healthy human individuals. TCRdb's table, derived via immunoSEQ multiplex PCR, lists solely in-frame clones and lacks some. The top ten hold roughly 0.36% of the sample, which has about 2.4 million clones, more than 85% seen once. Specimen: naive CD4+ T cells from PBMCs. Subset indicated: CD45RA+ positively selected. The receptor source for this set is a man aged 18-30 years in good health. Some clones in this sample may be carry-over from other donors' samples.

Concerning this clone: Other nucleotide sequences in the sample specify the same CDR3. The chain recombines TRBV5-6 with TRBJ1-5; D gene uncertain. Trimming cost V 0 bases and J 7 bases, with 8 bases left between them. The CDR3 has 13 residues. Germline V gene sequence: CDR1 SGHDT, CDR2 YYEEEE. The CDR3 DNA is TGTGCCAGCAGCTTGGGACCTGACCAGCCCCAGCATTTT. Protein: CASSLGPDQPQHF.

The chain combines TRBV6-6 with TRBJ1-4; TRBD1 is a possible D gene (5 bases). In germline, CDR1 is MNHNY, CDR2 SVGAGI (reference sequence). Trimming took off 4 bases at V and 0 bases at J, with 9 bases between the two ends. CDR3 length: 15 amino acids. Here the CDR3 DNA reads TGTGCCAGCAGTTTCCCGGGGGCAACTAATGAAAAACTGTTTTTT. It translates to CASSFPGATNEKLFF.

The chain recombines TRBV27 with TRBJ2-2; possibly TRBD2 for D (6 bases). This CDR3 is built from 17 residues. Germline values: CDR1 MNHEY, CDR2 SMNVEV (reference sequence). The V and J ends lost 7 bases and 0 bases respectively, with 18 bases between them. In nucleotides, the CDR3 is TGTGCCAGCAAGACTAGTTCTATACTGCCGAACACCGGGGAGCTGTTTTTT. Its translation is CASKTSSILPNTGELFF.

The genes are TRBV7-2 and TRBJ1-4; maybe TRBD1 (6 bases). Trimming shortened V by 5 bases and J by 5 bases, and 18 bases separated the two germline ends. The CDR3 covers 16 residues. Germline CDR1 SGHTA, CDR2 FQGNSA. The CDR3 region has the DNA TGTGCCAGCAGCGAAGCGGGGGGGGCAGGGAATGAAAAACTGTTTTTT. As protein: CASSEAGGAGNEKLFF.

V and J are TRBV4-2 and TRBJ1-4; tentative D call: TRBD1 (5 bases). This CDR3 has 14 residues. Germline V gene sequence: CDR1 LGHNA, CDR2 YNFKEQ. The V and J ends lost 4 bases and 3 bases respectively, with 9 bases between them. CDR3 nucleotide sequence: TGTGCCAGCAGCCGGGGGAGGGCTAATGAAAAACTGTTTTTT. Amino acids: CASSRGRANEKLFF.

The rearrangement links TRBV6-6 to TRBJ2-3, with D unresolved. V dropped 5 bases and J dropped 2 bases, with 8 bases sitting between them. Germline assignment: CDR1 MNHNY and CDR2 SVGAGI (reference sequence). This CDR3 region has 13 residues. DNA for the CDR3: TGTGCCAGCAGTGCCCCGGACACAGATACGCAGTATTTT. This translates into CASSAPDTDTQYF.

This clone was seen a single time. J is TRBJ1-1 and V is TRBV5-1; D might be TRBD1 (6 bases). Looked up from germline, CDR1 is SGHRS and CDR2 is YFSETQ. The CDR3 is made up of 15 amino acids. V was cut by 2 bases and J by 4 bases, with 15 bases left in between. CDR3 DNA sequence: TGCGCCAGCAGCTTCGTCAGGGGTCAGACCACTGAAGCTTTCTTT. Amino acid sequence: CASSFVRGQTTEAFF.

This clone has a handful of counts. The chain couples TRBV4-1 to TRBJ1-5; D not resolved. Looked up from germline, CDR1 is MGHRA and CDR2 is YSYEKL. Trimming took 4 bases from V and 0 from J, leaving 19 bases between them. The CDR3 contains 18 residues. CDR3 bases: TGCGCCAGCAGCCGAGGTGGTACGCAGGTCTATAGCAATCAGCCCCAGCATTTT. Its protein product is CASSRGGTQVYSNQPQHF.

The rearrangement links TRBV5-1 to TRBJ1-3; D may be TRBD1 (6 bases). Per the germline V gene, CDR1 is SGHRS and CDR2 is YFSETQ. V lost 0 bases and J lost 4, with 11 bases in between. The CDR3 contains 15 residues. The CDR3 here is CASSLATGYGNTIYF. The CDR3 nucleotides are TGCGCCAGCAGCTTGGCTACAGGGTACGGAAACACCATATATTTT.

The V call is TRBV4-2, the J call TRBJ1-4; perhaps TRBD1 as D (6 bases). V was clipped by 10 bases and J by 11 bases, with 20 bases between them. CDR3 length equals 13 residues. The germline CDR1 and CDR2 sequences are LGHNA and YNFKEQ. CDR3 sequence (DNA): TGTGCCACCTACGAGGGGGTTTCGGGGAAACTGTTTTTT. Translation: CATYEGVSGKLFF.

This chain uses TRBV19 with TRBJ1-1, with 9 bases fitting TRBD1. V gave up 5 bases and J gave up 6 bases; unmatched junction bases: 4. The CDR3 totals 13 residues. Germline V gene sequence: CDR1 LNHDA, CDR2 SQIVND (reference sequence). The CDR3 protein is CASSERQGAEAFF. The CDR3 DNA is TGTGCCAGTAGTGAGCGACAGGGGGCTGAAGCTTTCTTT.

V usage is TRBV6-5 and J usage is TRBJ1-1; tentatively, D is TRBD1 (5 bases). V lost 6 bases, J lost 4 bases, and 12 bases lay in between. Germline CDR1 is MNHEY and CDR2 is SVGAGI. This CDR3 is built from 13 residues. CDR3 sequence reads: CASRRTGTTEAFF. The CDR3 bases are TGTGCCAGCAGGAGAACAGGAACCACTGAAGCTTTCTTT.

A few counts support this clone. The chain is built from TRBV29-1 and TRBJ1-1; D is unclear. The germline V gene has CDR1 SQVTM and CDR2 ANQGSEA. Trimming left V 4 bases short and J 7 bases short, with 10 bases between. The length of the CDR3 is 11 residues. The CDR3 bases are TGCAGCGTTGGGAGAGGCGATGAAGCTTTCTTT. Its translation is CSVGRGDEAFF.

This clone was counted between two and nine times. The J gene is TRBJ1-1, the V gene TRBV9, with D hard to call. Germline V lookup: CDR1 SGDLS, CDR2 YYNGEE. The V and J ends lost 3 bases and 0 bases respectively, with 9 bases between them. The length of the CDR3 is 14 residues. The CDR3 DNA is TGTGCCAGCAGCGGAGGCCAGTTGAACACTGAAGCTTTCTTT. This codes for CASSGGQLNTEAFF.

The chain's CDR3 is CASSLGIEGGYTF. For the CDR3, the DNA is TGTGCCAGCAGCTTGGGGATCGAGGGGGGCTACACCTTC. The V gene is TRBV5-4, the J gene TRBJ1-2; a weak D match, TRBD1 (5 bases). From germline, CDR1 is SGHNT and CDR2 YYREEE (reference sequence). The CDR3 covers 13 residues. The ends were cut back, 0 bases at V and 8 bases at J, with 11 bases in the middle.

This sequence joins TRBV5-1 and TRBJ2-3, with 7 positions matching TRBD1. V gave up 4 bases and J gave up 7 bases; unmatched junction bases: 6. The length of the CDR3 is 13 residues. Germline CDR1 is SGHRS and CDR2 is YFSETQ. CDR3 DNA sequence: TGCGCCAGCAGCCCCTTACAGGGGAATACGCAGTATTTT. Its translation: CASSPLQGNTQYF.

The rearrangement links TRBV7-2 to TRBJ2-7; D perhaps matches TRBD2 (6 bases). V lost 3 bases to trimming and J lost 2 bases, with 14 bases between them. The CDR3 is made up of 15 amino acids. Germline CDR1 and CDR2: SGHTA and FQGNSA. The CDR3 nucleotides read TGTGCCAGCAGCTTCAAGGGACTTTCTACCTACGAGCAGTACTTC. Encoded protein: CASSFKGLSTYEQYF.

This chain connects TRBV28 to TRBJ2-7; possibly TRBD1 or TRBD2 for D (5 bases each). The CDR3 sequence is 16 residues long. Germline assignment: CDR1 MDHEN and CDR2 SYDVKM. The V end lost 4 bases, the J end lost 2 bases, and 18 bases lay between the germline ends. CDR3 in amino acids: CASSSPEGPQPYEQYF. The CDR3 region has the DNA TGTGCCAGCAGTTCCCCCGAGGGGCCCCAACCCTACGAGCAGTACTTC. Filled out from reference TRBV28 and TRBJ2-7, the complete variable domain reads DVKVTQSSRYLVKRTGEKVFLECVQDMDHENMFWYRQDPGLGLRLIYFSYDVKMKEKGDIPEGYSVSREKKERFSLILESASTNQTSMYLCASSSPEGPQPYEQYFGPGTRLTVT.

This chain joins TRBV7-9 and TRBJ1-1; 7 nucleotides align to TRBD1. V shed 5 bases, J shed 2 bases, and the junction held 17 bases outside the gene matches. The CDR3 runs to 18 residues. Germline-derived CDR1 and CDR2 are SEHNR and FQNEAQ (reference sequence). CDR3 DNA sequence: TGTGCCAGCAGCCACGGGACAGTACTAACCCCCCTTAACACTGAAGCTTTCTTT. It codes for CASSHGTVLTPLNTEAFF.